Presented here are 21 T cell receptor beta chains from one specimen sequenced in a study of blood T cells in healthy people across ages. Sample-barcoded 5' priming and a J-beta primer mix drove a second PCR of 7 to 11 cycles. TCRdb used MiXCR to reprocess the 5' RACE reads, holding one entry per CDR3 protein. The profile covers around 990,000 distinct CDR3 sequences, with roughly two fifths appearing a single time and about an eighth taken by the ten largest. The sequenced sample was blood. The receptors here all came from a man between 18 and 35 years old in good health.

The chain recombines TRBV6-5 with TRBJ2-7; 7 bases align to TRBD1. There are 15 residues in the CDR3. CDR1 and CDR2 from the germline V gene are MNHEY and SVGAGI. V was clipped by 5 bases and J by 7 bases; unmatched bases: 14. CDR3 sequence (DNA): TGTGCCAGCAGTCGAGACTGGGACAGCCACAATGAGCAGTACTTC. Protein product: CASSRDWDSHNEQYF.

In regard to this clonotype: One end of the junction is discordant with germline, which a read error may explain. The rearrangement uses TRBV12-3 or TRBV12-4 and TRBJ2-5; 11 nucleotides align to TRBD1. This CDR3 comprises 18 residues. As DNA, the CDR3 is TGTGTCAGCGCCCCTCAGACCGGGACAGGGGGTATTGAAGAGACCCAGTACTTC. Translation: CVSAPQTGTGGIEETQYF.

Only a few counts were recorded for this clonotype. The chain joins TRBV6-2 or TRBV6-3 to TRBJ2-7; D is unresolved. With 8 bases removed from V and 5 bases from J, the gap between germline ends came to 10 bases. The V gene's germline CDR1 is MNHEY and CDR2 SVGEGT. The CDR3 sequence is 11 residues long. CDR3 sequence reads: CASGWWNEQYF. CDR3 coding DNA: TGTGCCAGCGGGTGGTGGAACGAGCAGTACTTC.

The chain is built from TRBV12-3 or TRBV12-4 and TRBJ1-2; perhaps TRBD1 as D (6 bases). The V end lost 3 bases, the J end lost 6 bases, and 14 bases lay between the germline ends. This CDR3 is 14 amino acids long. As DNA, the CDR3 is TGTGCCAGCAGTTTGTGGAGTCAGGGGAATGGCTACACCTTC. The encoded protein is CASSLWSQGNGYTF.

The sample holds a few counts of this clonotype. V and J are TRBV10-3 and TRBJ1-1, with D possibly being TRBD1 (5 bases). Germline V gene sequence: CDR1 ENHRY, CDR2 SYGVKD. Trimming stripped 4 bases from V and 1 base from J, with 10 bases between. The CDR3 spans 14 residues. For the CDR3, the DNA is TGTGCCATCAGTGGGGGGGGTGGGAACACTGAAGCTTTCTTT. Translated, it gives CAISGGGGNTEAFF.

The V and J genes are TRBV27 and TRBJ2-7, with TRBD1 matching over 11 bases. Germline CDR1 MNHEY, CDR2 SMNVEV (reference sequence). The CDR3 runs 16 residues. Trimming at V came to 2 bases and at J to 1 base, leaving 4 bases not matched to a gene. The CDR3 coding sequence is TGTGCCAGCAGTTTACACGGACAGGGGGCGTCCTACGAGCAGTACTTC. Translation: CASSLHGQGASYEQYF.

The V gene is TRBV7-9, the J gene TRBJ2-3; 10 bases are a match to TRBD2. This CDR3 spans 18 amino acids. Unmatched junction bases numbered 11, after V lost 5 bases and J lost 0 bases. Germline values: CDR1 SEHNR, CDR2 FQNEAQ (reference sequence). The CDR3 bases are TGTGCCAGCAGCAGCGGCGGGACTAGCGAAGCTAGCACAGATACGCAGTATTTT. As protein: CASSSGGTSEASTDTQYF.

The J gene is TRBJ1-1, the V gene TRBV3-1; the D is unclear. The CDR3 is made up of 14 amino acids. Germline V lookup: CDR1 LGHDT, CDR2 YNNKEL (reference sequence). V lost 2 bases, J lost 4 bases, and 11 bases lay in between. The CDR3 bases are TGTGCCAGCAGCCAACCGCGCAGGAGCACTGAAGCTTTCTTT. Protein sequence: CASSQPRRSTEAFF.

For the CDR3, the DNA is TGTGCCATCAGTGAGTTTGAGGGACAGGGTTACGAGCAGTACTTC. Its protein is CAISEFEGQGYEQYF. This chain links TRBV10-3 with TRBJ2-7, with TRBD1 matching 9 bases. This CDR3 is built from 15 residues. J was trimmed by 4 bases and V by 1 base; bases with no gene match: 5. Germline V CDR1 and CDR2: ENHRY, SYGVKD.

This clonotype was seen just once. The V and J genes are TRBV20-1 and TRBJ1-1; 8 nucleotides match TRBD1. Germline CDR1 DFQATT, CDR2 SNEGSKA (reference sequence). The CDR3 consists of 14 residues. J lost 1 base, V lost 5 bases, and 6 bases had no gene match. The DNA for the CDR3 is TGCAGTGCTCAGCAGGGGGCAGGGAACACTGAAGCTTTCTTT. It encodes CSAQQGAGNTEAFF.

V and J are TRBV7-3 and TRBJ2-3; D gene uncertain. CDR1 is SGHTA, CDR2 FQGTGA, per germline. Trimming cost V 2 bases and J 0 bases, with 9 bases left between them. The CDR3 extends over 15 amino acids. The CDR3 sequence: CASSLETTSTDTQYF. CDR3 nucleotides: TGTGCCAGCAGCTTAGAGACAACAAGCACAGATACGCAGTATTTT.

The rearrangement links TRBV12-3 or TRBV12-4 to TRBJ2-5; 14 positions agree with TRBD2. With V trimmed by 3 bases and J by 5 bases, 5 bases remained unmatched. The CDR3 sequence is 16 residues long. The DNA of the CDR3 is TGTGCCAGCAGTTTTCAAGGACTAGCGGGGGGCGAGACCCAGTACTTC. It encodes CASSFQGLAGGETQYF.

The chain uses TRBV27 and TRBJ1-2; D gene unclear. Trimming shortened V by 7 bases and J by 2 bases, and 17 bases separated the two germline ends. Per germline, CDR1 MNHEY and CDR2 SMNVEV (reference sequence). The CDR3 totals 15 residues. The CDR3 DNA is TGTGCCAGCAAACCCCGGGGAGGTCTGAACTATGGCTACACCTTC. This gives the protein CASKPRGGLNYGYTF.

This clonotype was counted only a few times. V usage is TRBV5-5 and J usage is TRBJ1-5; D is possibly TRBD1 (5 bases). The CDR3 sequence is 13 residues long. Trimming pared 3 bases from V and 5 bases from J, leaving 9 bases between. Germline V gene lookup returns CDR1 SGHKS and CDR2 YYEKEE (reference sequence). Here the CDR3 reads CASSSWGDQPQHF. The CDR3 bases are TGTGCCAGCAGCTCCTGGGGGGATCAGCCCCAGCATTTT.

This clonotype was seen a handful of times. The chain uses TRBV10-3 and TRBJ2-7; maybe TRBD2 (5 bases). The end of the DNA fits TRBJ2-5 better, so the J call may be wrong. Germline V gene data show CDR1 as ENHRY and CDR2 as SYGVKD. The length of the CDR3 is 13 residues. This CDR3 reads CAITRDPGETQYF. CDR3 coding DNA: TGTGCCATCACTCGGGATCCGGGAGAGACCCAGTACTTC.

The J gene is TRBJ2-7, the V gene TRBV5-5, with 8 bases matching TRBD2. Trimming cost V 2 bases and J 1 base; bases outside gene matches: 5. There are 15 residues in the CDR3. Germline V gives CDR1 SGHKS, CDR2 YYEKEE (reference sequence). The CDR3 DNA reads TGTGCCAGCAGCTTCGGGAGGGGTGATTCCTACGAGCAGTACTTC. Its protein is CASSFGRGDSYEQYF.

The CDR3 region has the DNA TGCGCCAGCAGCCAAGAGCAGGGCCAACGTAATTCACCCCTCCACTTT. Its translation: CASSQEQGQRNSPLHF. The gene calls are TRBV4-1 and TRBJ1-6; maybe TRBD1 (5 bases). This CDR3 contains 16 residues. V was clipped by 0 bases and J by 6 bases, with 12 bases between them. CDR1 is MGHRA, CDR2 YSYEKL, per germline.

This clonotype was seen many times. The gene calls are TRBV10-3 and TRBJ1-2, with TRBD1 matching 8 bases. The CDR3 contains 15 residues. Trimming at V came to 6 bases and at J to 2 bases, leaving 8 bases not matched to a gene. Germline V gene data show CDR1 as ENHRY and CDR2 as SYGVKD. The CDR3 here is CAIRDRDRENYGYTF. The CDR3 DNA is TGTGCCATCAGGGACAGGGATAGAGAGAACTATGGCTACACCTTC.

This clonotype was counted only a few times. The V gene is TRBV7-2, the J gene TRBJ2-3; D call uncertain. Trimming removed 5 bases at V and 4 bases at J, with 13 bases between. The CDR3 runs to 14 residues. Germline V gene lookup returns CDR1 SGHTA and CDR2 FQGNSA. CDR3 nucleotide sequence: TGTGCCAGCAGCGTAGAAGGGATCCCAGATACGCAGTATTTT. This gives the protein CASSVEGIPDTQYF.

This clonotype was detected ten times or more. J is TRBJ1-2 and V is TRBV9; tentative D call: TRBD1 (6 bases). The CDR3 consists of 13 residues. Germline assignment: CDR1 SGDLS and CDR2 YYNGEE. V gave up 0 bases and J gave up 3 bases, with 6 bases separating them. The CDR3 coding sequence is TGTGCCAGCAGCGTAGGACAGGACTATGGCTACACCTTC. It specifies CASSVGQDYGYTF.

This sequence joins TRBV28 and TRBJ1-2, with 11 bases lining up with TRBD1. Germline trimming cut 7 bases from V and 4 bases from J; bases unmatched to any gene: 5. The germline V gene has CDR1 MDHEN and CDR2 SYDVKM. CDR3 size: 14 residues. This CDR3 is CASTRTGGSYGYTF. The CDR3 coding sequence is TGTGCCAGCACCAGGACAGGGGGCAGCTATGGCTACACCTTC.